The clone carrying this T cell receptor beta chain qualifies as medium-sized. Its matching antigen is unknown. Coculturing at 37°C lasted under 7 days for the mixed lymphocyte reaction cells. The data derive from a study of siplizumab effects on memory and regulatory T cells. The study, taken as a whole, reports: Naive T cells looked more diverse than memory cells and looked like major alloresponse contributors. Mappable alloreactive CD4+ clones were on average 68.8% Treg-derived with siplizumab, roughly 25% in controls.

Between the trimmed V and J ends, which lost 3 bases and 3 bases, there was a span of 10 bases. The germline V gene encodes CDR1 SGDLS and CDR2 YYNGEE. This CDR3 region has 14 residues. TCRdb's copy holds only in-frame clones and misses some; the assay was immunoSEQ multiplex PCR. There are 6,000 or so clones in the sample; around 33% occur only once, and roughly 15% lies in the top ten. Material: CFSE-low (dividing) CD8+ T cells sorted from an allogeneic mixed lymphocyte reaction. The origin of this receptor is a human donor in good health; the cells came from an allogeneic mixed lymphocyte reaction. The chain joins TRBV9 to TRBJ2-1; D unclear. The CDR3 DNA reads TGTGCCAGCAGCGCACTCGAGCTCTACAATGAGCAGTTCTTC. Its translation: CASSALELYNEQFF.